What follows is one T cell receptor beta chain and its context. A sample-barcoded 5' primer and a J-beta primer mix were used in a second PCR of roughly 7 to 11 cycles. TCRdb reprocessed the 5' RACE reads with MiXCR, giving one entry per CDR3 protein. The table lists about 780,000 distinct CDR3 sequences, about 45% of them singletons. This entry belongs to a study of blood T cells in healthy people across ages. Germline trimming cut 0 bases from V and 5 bases from J; bases unmatched to any gene: 8. There are 16 residues in the CDR3. The germline V gene encodes CDR1 DFQATT and CDR2 SNEGSKA (reference sequence).

The sequence derives from an elderly man in good health. Material: blood. The chain links TRBV20-1 to TRBJ2-7, with 12 nucleotides matching TRBD2. CDR3 nucleotides: TGCAGTGCTAGAGACCACCTAGCGGGAGGGCCCCACGAGCAGTACTTC. As protein: CSARDHLAGGPHEQYF.